Following are 29 T cell receptor beta chains from one sample sequenced in a study of T cells in Graves' hyperthyroidism and ophthalmopathy. Using RNA transcripts as the source, TCR beta CDR3 regions were amplified. In the first-round RT-PCR of the TCR CDR3, the HTBI primer set was used. A single record per CDR3 protein comes from TCRdb applying MiXCR to the multiplex PCR reads. The sample carries around 420,000 distinct CDR3 sequences, 15% to 19% recorded once. The sequenced sample consisted of blood. These receptors were collected from a woman aged 18 to 35 with Graves' hyperthyroidism.

This clonotype was observed many times. The gene calls are TRBV5-1 and TRBJ1-1; 8 nucleotides line up with TRBD1. The CDR3 is 16 residues long. The V segment lost 4 bases and the J segment 2 bases; nucleotides outside the gene matches: 10. Germline CDR1 reads SGHRS; CDR2 reads YFSETQ. The DNA for the CDR3 is TGCGCCAGCAGCGGGACACAGGGGGTCGATAACACTGAAGCTTTCTTT. Amino acids: CASSGTQGVDNTEAFF.

This clonotype was picked up one time. The junction departs from germline at one end; a sequencing error may be responsible. The V call is TRBV7-7, the J call TRBJ2-5; TRBD2 might be the D (6 bases). The germline V gene encodes CDR1 SSHAT and CDR2 FNYEAQ (reference sequence). This CDR3 is built from 15 residues. As DNA, the CDR3 is TGTGCTAGCAGCTTAGCGGACTCCCTTGCTGAGACCCAGTACTTC. Protein: CASSLADSLAETQYF.

This chain links TRBV5-1 with TRBJ2-3; D gene uncertain. Trimming shortened V by 2 bases and J by 0 bases, and 7 bases separated the two germline ends. The CDR3 runs 14 residues. CDR1 and CDR2 (germline): SGHRS, YFSETQ. DNA for the CDR3: TGCGCCAGCAGCTTCTACTTAAGCACAGATACGCAGTATTTT. This gives the protein CASSFYLSTDTQYF.

The V and J genes are TRBV4-1 and TRBJ2-5, with a weak D call TRBD2 (5 bases). The CDR3 has 13 residues. V lost 2 bases and J 3 bases, leaving 7 bases between the germline ends. Germline CDR1 MGHRA, CDR2 YSYEKL. The CDR3 region has the DNA TGCGCCAGCAGCCAATGGCGGGAAGAGACCCAGTACTTC. Translating gives CASSQWREETQYF.

The table lists this clonotype with a few counts. The chain combines TRBV18 with TRBJ1-5; D is ambiguous. The germline V gene encodes CDR1 KGHSH and CDR2 LQKENI. Trimming cost V 6 bases and J 4 bases, with 16 bases left between them. This CDR3 is 15 amino acids long. For the CDR3, the DNA is TGTGCCAGCTCCCCTGTCGTTACCGCTAATCAGCCCCAGCATTTT. Protein product: CASSPVVTANQPQHF.

J is TRBJ1-2 and V is TRBV2, with D perhaps TRBD1 (6 bases). The CDR3 consists of 13 residues. The germline V and J ends were trimmed by 3 bases and 5 bases, with 10 bases remaining between them. Germline V lookup: CDR1 SNHLY, CDR2 FYNNEI. The CDR3 DNA follows: TGTGCCAGCAGTGAGCAGGACAGATATGGCTACACCTTC. Protein product: CASSEQDRYGYTF.

V usage is TRBV7-2 and J usage is TRBJ2-5, with a tentative D call TRBD2 (5 bases). The CDR3 length is 15 residues. The germline V and J ends were trimmed by 5 bases and 7 bases, with 20 bases remaining between them. Germline V gives CDR1 SGHTA, CDR2 FQGNSA. CDR3 loop: CASSPISSSRGTQYF. In DNA form, the CDR3 reads TGTGCCAGCAGCCCAATAAGTTCTAGCCGGGGGACCCAGTACTTC.

Many counts were recorded for this clonotype. The chain combines TRBV4-1 with TRBJ2-7; TRBD1 matches at 7 bases. Germline-derived CDR1 and CDR2 are MGHRA and YSYEKL. V gave up 3 bases and J gave up 0 bases; unmatched junction bases: 5. This CDR3 spans 15 amino acids. DNA of the CDR3: TGCGCCAGCAGCCAGATGGGGACAGCCTCCTACGAGCAGTACTTC. Amino acids: CASSQMGTASYEQYF.

This clonotype has ten or more counts. This rearrangement joins TRBV20-1 to TRBJ2-7; weak D call: TRBD2 (5 bases). The CDR3 runs to 13 residues. Deletions cut 2 bases from V and 3 bases from J, with 11 bases between. Germline-derived CDR1 and CDR2 are DFQATT and SNEGSKA (reference sequence). CDR3 coding DNA: TGCAGTGCTAGACTAGCAGACAACTACGAGCAGTACTTC. Encoded protein: CSARLADNYEQYF.

This clonotype was recorded at least ten times. The rearrangement links TRBV27 to TRBJ1-1; D is possibly TRBD1 (6 bases). This CDR3 spans 12 amino acids. V was shortened by 6 bases and J by 5 bases, with 10 bases between the two germline ends. Germline V lookup: CDR1 MNHEY, CDR2 SMNVEV (reference sequence). The CDR3, as DNA: TGTGCCAGCAGGAGGGGGGGGACTGAAGCTTTCTTT. Its translation: CASRRGGTEAFF.

This clonotype was counted between two and nine times. One end of the junction fails to match germline, which may point to a read error. This sequence joins TRBV11-2 and TRBJ2-1; TRBD1 or TRBD2 may be the D gene (6 bases each). Germline V gene lookup returns CDR1 SGHAT and CDR2 FQNNGV. This CDR3 contains 16 residues. CDR3 residues: CASSLVRGPKYNEQLF. In DNA form, the CDR3 reads TGTGCCAGCAGCTTAGTACGGGGGCCGAAGTACAATGAGCAGCTCTTC.

This clonotype was seen repeatedly, ten times or more. The rearrangement links TRBV20-1 to TRBJ2-5; D is unresolved. V was trimmed by 5 bases and J by 2 bases, leaving 6 bases between them. The germline CDR1 and CDR2 sequences are DFQATT and SNEGSKA (reference sequence). The CDR3 is 11 residues long. As DNA, the CDR3 is TGCAGTGCTGTCGGGCAAGAGACCCAGTACTTC. Encoded protein: CSAVGQETQYF.

Ten or more counts support this clonotype. The CDR3 DNA follows: TGTGCCAGCAATCGGGTTCCTTTTCCCACCTACGAGCAGTACTTC. Translating it yields CASNRVPFPTYEQYF. The chain has TRBV6-2 or TRBV6-3 and TRBJ2-7, with D unresolved. This CDR3 region has 15 residues. In germline, CDR1 is MNHEY, CDR2 SVGEGT. Trimming left V 7 bases short and J 2 bases short, with 18 bases between.

This chain connects TRBV20-1 to TRBJ2-7; 7 positions agree with TRBD2. With 3 bases clipped from V and 6 bases from J, the junction kept 17 bases outside the gene matches. The CDR3 runs 16 residues. Germline CDR1 is DFQATT and CDR2 is SNEGSKA (reference sequence). CDR3 DNA: TGCAGTGCTAGGTTTGGAGACGCCGGCGGGAGTAGCGAGCAGTACTTC. As protein: CSARFGDAGGSSEQYF.

This clonotype was counted ten times or more. V usage is TRBV11-2 and J usage is TRBJ2-5; 9 bases align to TRBD1. With 7 bases clipped from V and 3 bases from J, the junction kept 6 bases outside the gene matches. This CDR3 has 14 amino acids. Germline V lookup: CDR1 SGHAT, CDR2 FQNNGV. Here the CDR3 reads CASTLGTGKETQYF. The CDR3 region has the DNA TGTGCCAGCACCTTGGGGACAGGGAAAGAGACCCAGTACTTC.

The V and J genes are TRBV11-2 and TRBJ2-5; TRBD2 aligns across 8 bases. V shed 4 bases and J 5 bases; nucleotides not matched to a gene: 18. The germline V gene encodes CDR1 SGHAT and CDR2 FQNNGV. The length of the CDR3 is 18 residues. The CDR3 protein is CASSWKGLERGWYETQYF. The CDR3 DNA reads as TGTGCCAGCAGCTGGAAGGGACTAGAGAGGGGATGGTATGAGACCCAGTACTTC.

The rearrangement joins TRBV3-1 to TRBJ1-1; D remains ambiguous. The ends were cut back, 4 bases at V and 5 bases at J, with 14 bases in the middle. The CDR3 extends over 14 amino acids. The germline V gene has CDR1 LGHDT and CDR2 YNNKEL (reference sequence). The CDR3 region has the DNA TGTGCCAGCAGCCCCCGGGGAAGGCAGACTGAAGCTTTCTTT. Residues: CASSPRGRQTEAFF.

The sample holds many counts of this clonotype. At one boundary the junction diverges from the germline segment, which might be a read error. CDR3 sequence reads: CASSLNRAETQYF. The DNA for the CDR3 is TGTGCTAGCAGCTTAAACAGGGCGGAGACCCAGTACTTC. V gene TRBV7-7 combines with J gene TRBJ2-5; D might be TRBD1 (6 bases). This CDR3 is built from 13 residues. Germline V CDR1 and CDR2: SSHAT, FNYEAQ (reference sequence). Full variable domain (missing parts from reference TRBV7-7 and TRBJ2-5): GAGVSQSPRYKVTKRGQDVTLRCDPISSHATLYWYQQALGQGPEFLTYFNYEAQPDKSGLPSDRFSAERPEGSISTLTIQRTEQRDSAMYRCASSLNRAETQYFGPGTRLLVL.

This chain connects TRBV6-1 to TRBJ1-1; weak D call: TRBD1 (5 bases). This CDR3 region has 12 residues. Trimming cost V 7 bases and J 7 bases, with 13 bases left between them. Germline V lookup: CDR1 MNHNS, CDR2 SASEGT. The CDR3 DNA sequence: TGTGCCAGCAATTTCCACGGGGGTGAAGCTTTCTTT. As protein: CASNFHGGEAFF.

At least ten counts were recorded for this clonotype. The V gene is TRBV6-5, the J gene TRBJ1-1, with no clear D. This CDR3 region has 15 residues. V lost 0 bases to trimming and J lost 6 bases, with 14 bases between them. CDR1 and CDR2 (germline): MNHEY, SVGAGI. CDR3 sequence (DNA): TGTGCCAGCAGTTACTCGAGGGCCAGGAGGTCTGAAGCTTTCTTT. As protein: CASSYSRARRSEAFF.

The gene calls are TRBV18 and TRBJ2-3; D remains ambiguous. Trimming took off 4 bases at V and 4 bases at J, with 18 bases between the two ends. The CDR3 runs 16 residues. Germline V gene lookup returns CDR1 KGHSH and CDR2 LQKENI. CDR3 nucleotide sequence: TGTGCCAGCTCACACAGCAAAAAGGGATCGGCAGATACGCAGTATTTT. This gives the protein CASSHSKKGSADTQYF.

This clonotype occurred a few times. The chain is built from TRBV5-1 and TRBJ1-2; D not resolved. The germline CDR1 and CDR2 sequences are SGHRS and YFSETQ. The CDR3 is made up of 16 amino acids. Trimming took 5 bases from V and 5 from J, leaving 22 bases between them. CDR3 nucleotides: TGCGCCAGCAGGGGTGGAAGCGGACGGGGAGAGTATGGCTACACCTTC. Protein sequence: CASRGGSGRGEYGYTF.

This clonotype was counted once. CDR3 coding DNA: TGTGCCAGCAAACCGTCGACAGGGAACACCGGGGAGCTGTTTTTT. Translation gives CASKPSTGNTGELFF. The genes are TRBV2 and TRBJ2-2, with D perhaps matching TRBD1 (6 bases). Germline CDR1 and CDR2: SNHLY and FYNNEI. CDR3 length equals 15 residues. Trimming pared 7 bases from V and 1 base from J, leaving 13 bases between.

The chain employs TRBV4-2 and TRBJ2-2; D might be TRBD2 (6 bases). Germline CDR1 and CDR2: LGHNA and YNFKEQ. The ends were cut back, 0 bases at V and 8 bases at J, with 16 bases in the middle. The CDR3 has 16 amino acids. Here the CDR3 reads CASSQDGRRAVGELFF. CDR3 coding DNA: TGTGCCAGCAGCCAAGATGGGCGGAGGGCCGTAGGGGAGCTGTTTTTT.

This clonotype has only a few counts. The V and J genes are TRBV12-3 or TRBV12-4 and TRBJ2-1; 8 bases fit TRBD1. The CDR3 extends over 15 amino acids. With 3 bases clipped from V and 2 bases from J, the junction kept 3 bases outside the gene matches. CDR3 loop: CASSLGQEAYNEQFF. The CDR3 region has the DNA TGTGCCAGCAGTTTGGGACAGGAAGCCTACAATGAGCAGTTCTTC.

The V call is TRBV20-1, the J call TRBJ2-6; no reliable D call. V lost 6 bases, J lost 8 bases, and 8 bases lay in between. The germline CDR1 and CDR2 sequences are DFQATT and SNEGSKA (reference sequence). This CDR3 is built from 11 residues. The CDR3 here is CSAPKTNVLTF. The DNA for the CDR3 is TGCAGTGCGCCTAAGACCAACGTCCTGACTTTC.

This clonotype was seen many times. V and J are TRBV3-1 and TRBJ2-2; 8 positions match TRBD2. Germline V gene sequence: CDR1 LGHDT, CDR2 YNNKEL (reference sequence). J gave up 5 bases and V 2 bases, and 7 bases lay outside the gene matches. The CDR3 extends over 16 amino acids. The CDR3 bases are TGTGCCAGCAGCCAACTAGCGGGTCGAGGGACCGGGGAGCTGTTTTTT. Protein product: CASSQLAGRGTGELFF.

The chain's CDR3 is CASNSTGTLIGEKLFF. DNA for the CDR3: TGCGCCAGCAATTCCACAGGGACTCTCATCGGAGAAAAACTGTTTTTT. The chain has TRBV5-1 and TRBJ1-4, with D possibly matching TRBD1 (6 bases). Germline V lookup: CDR1 SGHRS, CDR2 YFSETQ. Between the trimmed V and J ends, which lost 6 bases and 8 bases, there was a span of 23 bases. CDR3 length equals 16 residues.

The chain employs TRBV4-1 and TRBJ1-2; perhaps TRBD1 as D (6 bases). The CDR3 loop spans 18 amino acids. Trimming took off 6 bases at V and 0 bases at J, with 23 bases between the two ends. The germline V gene has CDR1 MGHRA and CDR2 YSYEKL. CDR3 in amino acids: CASSFLTYRDTTNYGYTF. Here the CDR3 DNA reads TGCGCCAGCAGTTTTTTGACCTACCGGGACACCACTAACTATGGCTACACCTTC.